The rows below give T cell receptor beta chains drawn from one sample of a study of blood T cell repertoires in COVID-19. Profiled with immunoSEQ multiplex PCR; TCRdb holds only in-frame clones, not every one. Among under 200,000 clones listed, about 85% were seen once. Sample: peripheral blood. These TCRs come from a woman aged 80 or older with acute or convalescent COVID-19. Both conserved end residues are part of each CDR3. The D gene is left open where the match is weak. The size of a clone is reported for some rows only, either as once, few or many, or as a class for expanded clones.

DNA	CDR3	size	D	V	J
TGTGCCAGCAGCACACCGACAGAACTACGAAATTATAGCAATCAGCCCCAGCATTTT	CASSTPTELRNYSNQPQHF	.	.	TRBV21-1	TRBJ1-5
TGTGCCAGCAGGACAGGGGGGAACACTGAAGCTTTCTTT	CASRTGGNTEAFF	many	TRBD1	TRBV5-4	TRBJ1-1
TGTGCCAGCTCACCACCGAGGCAGACTATGAACACTGAAGCTTTCTTT	CASSPPRQTMNTEAFF	.	.	TRBV18	TRBJ1-1
TGTGCCAGCAGCCTTACAGGGGGCGGGGGCACTGAAGCTTTCTTT	CASSLTGGGGTEAFF	.	TRBD1	TRBV27	TRBJ1-1
TGTGCCAGCAGCCGGAGTGGAGCGGGGGCCTACAATGAGCAGTTCTTC	CASSRSGAGAYNEQFF	.	TRBD2	TRBV7-2	TRBJ2-1
TGTGCCAGCAGTTACGTGGGGGCGTCGGACACTGAAGCTTTCTTT	CASSYVGASDTEAFF	few	.	TRBV6-5	TRBJ1-1
TGTGCCAGCAGTAAGGGGAAGGGGGCCGGGGAGCTGTTTTTT	CASSKGKGAGELFF	.	.	TRBV6-5	TRBJ2-2
TGCAGTGCTCCCTACCAGGGGACCCAGTACTTC	CSAPYQGTQYF	.	.	TRBV20-1	TRBJ2-5
TGTGCCTGGAGTGTCCTTGCCCCCACCAGGGCCTATGGCTACACCTTC	CAWSVLAPTRAYGYTF	.	.	TRBV30	TRBJ1-2
TGTGCCAGCAGTTTACGCAGGGGGCTGTCTAATGAAAAACTGTTTTTT	CASSLRRGLSNEKLFF	few	TRBD1	TRBV27	TRBJ1-4
TGCAGCGTTGAAGGCAGGGATTCCTACGAGCAGTACTTC	CSVEGRDSYEQYF	few	.	TRBV29-1	TRBJ2-7
TGTGCCAGCAGCTTAGGGGACAGCCGTAACGGTTCACCCCTCCACTTT	CASSLGDSRNGSPLHF	once	TRBD1	TRBV7-2	TRBJ1-6
TGTGCCAGCAGTCCCAGAGGGGGGACTACTAGCTACAATGAGCAGTTCTTC	CASSPRGGTTSYNEQFF	once	.	TRBV27	TRBJ2-1
TGCGCCAGCAGCTCCCAAAACCAGGGGGCGAACACTGAAGCTTTCTTT	CASSSQNQGANTEAFF	.	TRBD1	TRBV5-1	TRBJ1-1
TGTGCCAGCAGTTCTGGCAGCGGGAGGGTAAATGAGCAGTTCTTC	CASSSGSGRVNEQFF	.	TRBD2	TRBV28	TRBJ2-1
TGTGCCAGCAGCTTTCTAATCGGACAGGTAGCTTTCTTT	CASSFLIGQVAFF	.	TRBD1	TRBV7-8	TRBJ1-1
TGTGCCTGGAGTGTAGGGCTAGCTAGTTACGAGCAGTACTTC	CAWSVGLASYEQYF	few	.	TRBV30	TRBJ2-7
TGTGCCACCAGTGACTCTTCCCCAGTTGAGACCCAGTACTTC	CATSDSSPVETQYF	.	.	TRBV24-1	TRBJ2-5
TGTGCCAGCAGCTTAGATGGACTAGCGGGAGTTAGTCAAGATACGCAGTATTTT	CASSLDGLAGVSQDTQYF	.	TRBD2	TRBV5-6	TRBJ2-3
TGTGCCAGCTGCTCGGGAGTGGGATTAGGTGGAAACACCATATATTTT	CASCSGVGLGGNTIYF	.	.	TRBV28	TRBJ1-3
TGTGCCAGCCGATTTGGAGGGGGGGCTAATTCACCCCTCCACTTT	CASRFGGGANSPLHF	few	.	TRBV27	TRBJ1-6
TGTGCCAGCAGCTTAGCGGACCAGGGATGGGAGACCCAGTACTTC	CASSLADQGWETQYF	.	.	TRBV7-6	TRBJ2-5
TGTGCCAGTAGTCAGGATATAGCGGGACTCCGTGAGCAGTTCTTC	CASSQDIAGLREQFF	.	TRBD2	TRBV19	TRBJ2-1
TGTGCTAAAGGAGGCTTGGGGGCGGAATACAATGAGCAGTTCTTC	CAKGGLGAEYNEQFF	.	.	TRBV7-9	TRBJ2-1
TGTGCCAGCAACTTCTATGGCTACACCTTC	CASNFYGYTF	.	.	TRBV28	TRBJ1-2
TGTGCCAGCTCACTTCTCACAGGGGGCGCAGGTCAGCCCCAGCATTTT	CASSLLTGGAGQPQHF	.	TRBD1	TRBV18	TRBJ1-5
TGTGCCAGCAGCCTGGACAGTCATAGCACCGGGGAGCTGTTTTTT	CASSLDSHSTGELFF	.	.	TRBV7-9	TRBJ2-2
TGTGCCAGCAGCCAAAAGGCCCCCAGGGGATTTACGAACACTGAAGCTTTCTTT	CASSQKAPRGFTNTEAFF	.	.	TRBV11-2	TRBJ1-1
TGTGCCAGCAGTTCTACCATCGGACAGGGGGTACCCTATGGCTACACCTTC	CASSSTIGQGVPYGYTF	.	TRBD1	TRBV27	TRBJ1-2
TGCGCCAGCAGCTTGTCTGATACGCAGTATTTT	CASSLSDTQYF	.	.	TRBV5-1	TRBJ2-3